The source of this T cell receptor (beta chain) is a study of breast tumors, draining lymph nodes, adjacent tissues. Whole-study findings and limits: Compared with lymph nodes, tumors were less diverse; compared with nontumor tissue, more.

TCRdb used MiXCR to reprocess the multiplex PCR reads, holding one entry per CDR3 protein. The sample holds 100,000 to 150,000 distinct CDR3 sequences; about 22% are singletons and the top ten take approximately 2.7%. Axillary draining lymph nodes of breast cancer patients supplied the node samples. This CDR3 is 15 amino acids long. Trimming shortened V by 3 bases and J by 8 bases, and 17 bases separated the two germline ends. In germline, CDR1 is LNHDA, CDR2 SQIVND (reference sequence). As to this clonotype: Antigen: not known. A much larger clonotype is one base distant, so this may be a read error.

The chain uses TRBV19 and TRBJ2-1, with a tentative D call TRBD2 (7 bases). This sequence originates from a female donor with breast cancer. Some clones in this sample may be carry-over from other donors' samples. Sequencing was done on a sample of axillary lymph node tissue. DNA of the CDR3: TGTGCCAGTAGTATGAGAGGGGGGGCTTACGATGAGCAGTTCTTC. The encoded protein is CASSMRGGAYDEQFF.